This T cell receptor beta chain derives from a study of beta chain features in type 1 diabetes. Sequencing targeted expressed TCRB transcripts, as all isolated RNA had been reverse transcribed. Naive, central memory and regulatory T cell samples averaged about 4 million immunoSEQ reads each. Profiling relied on immunoSEQ multiplex PCR, and the TCRdb table lists in-frame clones only, not all of them. The sample holds 100,000 to 150,000 clones, approximately 10% seen once. This clone was seen a few times. The antigen is unknown. Trimming took off 4 bases at V and 4 bases at J, with 13 bases between the two ends. CDR3 length: 14 residues. The V gene's germline CDR1 is SGHRS and CDR2 YFSETQ. Study outcomes and limitations: Among patients with Type 1 diabetes, TCRB CDR3s were moderately but significantly shorter in every one of the four CD4+ subsets. Across patients, naive, central memory and Treg TCRB repertoires exhibited apparently greater similarity than was observed across healthy donors.

Sequenced: central memory CD4+ T cells from blood. This TCR was sampled from a man aged 30 to 39 with type 1 diabetes. The V gene is TRBV5-1, the J gene TRBJ2-3; possible D gene TRBD2, 6 bases. The chain's CDR3 is CASSRGGAPDTQYF. The CDR3 DNA reads TGCGCCAGCAGCCGAGGAGGGGCTCCAGATACGCAGTATTTT.